These T cell receptor beta chains were read from a single sample in a study of molecular identifiers for immune sequencing clone quantification. TCRdb reprocessed the PCR reads via MiXCR and lists one record per CDR3 protein. The profile shows 63,000 or so distinct CDR3 sequences, roughly 17% of them singletons. Sample: naive CD8+ T cells from blood, with Jurkat cell RNA spiked in. These receptors all come from a human donor in good health. Some libraries in this study had Jurkat cell RNA spiked in. Each CDR3 is given with its conserved first and last residue. The D gene is left open where the match is weak. The size field is filled for only some rows; it gives once, few, many or a size class.

TRBV7-9	TRBJ2-7	many	TRBD2	CASTWTSGPQFEQYF	TGTGCCAGTACTTGGACTAGCGGCCCACAGTTCGAGCAGTACTTC
TRBV12-3/TRBV12-4	TRBJ1-1	few	-	CASSFLGEGDTEAFF	TGTGCCAGCAGTTTTCTAGGGGAGGGAGACACTGAAGCTTTCTTT
TRBV4-1	TRBJ2-7	-	-	CASSPLYSPYEQYF	TGCGCCAGCAGCCCCCTTTATAGCCCCTACGAGCAGTACTTC
TRBV10-2	TRBJ1-1	-	TRBD1	CASGTVNTEAFF	TGCGCCAGCGGGACAGTGAACACTGAAGCTTTCTTT
TRBV6-5	TRBJ2-5	-	TRBD2	CASSYGRVETQYF	TGTGCCAGCAGTTACGGGAGGGTAGAGACCCAGTACTTC
TRBV7-6	TRBJ2-3	many	TRBD2	CASSLSVAGSSTDTQYF	TGTGCCAGCAGCTTGTCTGTAGCGGGAAGTAGCACAGATACGCAGTATTTT
TRBV28	TRBJ1-1	many	-	CASSYSPGQFFNTEAFF	TGTGCCAGCAGCTACTCCCCTGGACAGTTCTTTAACACTGAAGCTTTCTTT
TRBV27	TRBJ2-3	many	-	CASSIRDPADTQYF	TGTGCCAGCAGTATCCGAGATCCGGCAGATACGCAGTATTTT
TRBV7-9	TRBJ2-7	many	-	CASSFPRQGPKKYEQYF	TGTGCCAGCAGCTTCCCCCGGCAGGGGCCCAAAAAGTACGAGCAGTACTTC
TRBV6-5	TRBJ1-1	many	-	CASRPTGNTEAFF	TGTGCCAGCAGACCCACAGGGAACACTGAAGCTTTCTTT
TRBV29-1	TRBJ2-5	many	TRBD2	CSASGRTFGETQYF	TGCAGCGCTAGCGGGAGGACCTTCGGAGAGACCCAGTACTTC
TRBV12-3/TRBV12-4	TRBJ2-7	-	TRBD2	CASSYGLAVHTYEQYF	TGTGCCAGCAGCTATGGACTAGCGGTCCATACCTACGAGCAGTACTTC
TRBV6-6	TRBJ1-3	-	TRBD1	CACRDRFYHAIYF	TGTGCCTGCCGGGACAGGTTTTACCACGCCATATATTTT
TRBV7-2	TRBJ2-7	-	TRBD1	CASSYHQGAINEQYF	TGTGCCAGCAGCTATCACCAGGGGGCGATAAACGAGCAGTACTTC
TRBV3-1	TRBJ2-3	few	TRBD1	CAGSQGQGATDTQYF	TGTGCCGGCAGCCAAGGCCAGGGGGCGACAGATACGCAGTATTTT
TRBV6-2/TRBV6-3	TRBJ2-1	few	-	CASSQGGVYNEQFF	TGTGCCAGCAGTCAGGGTGGGGTTTACAATGAGCAGTTCTTC
TRBV27	TRBJ1-2	few	-	CASSLSEGNYGYTF	TGTGCCAGCAGTTTATCTGAGGGAAACTATGGCTACACCTTC
TRBV6-1	TRBJ1-5	-	-	CASSEWTASNQPQRF	TGTGCCAGCAGTGAATGGACAGCAAGCAATCAGCCCCAGCGCTTT
TRBV5-1	TRBJ2-2	many	TRBD2	CASSLGTSGTWTAGELFF	TGCGCCAGCAGCCTAGGGACTAGCGGGACATGGACCGCGGGGGAGCTGTTTTTT
TRBV7-9	TRBJ2-7	many	-	CASSLGTGFIYEQYF	TGTGCCAGCAGCTTAGGGACCGGATTTATCTACGAGCAGTACTTC